This record looks at one T cell receptor (beta chain) sequence and its context. Its antigen is undetermined. This sample is part of a study of CD8+CD57+ T cells in acquired aplastic anemia. For the study at large: The sorted CD4+ and CD8+ cells yielded an average approximately 3.3 ug of DNA. The study, taken as a whole, reports: Significant differences in CD8+ Simpson's diversity were not observed between patients and controls. It was found that fewer than 35 CD8+ CDR3 sequences were shared between patients and controls.

Trimming took off 2 bases at V and 0 bases at J, with 11 bases between the two ends. The CDR3 length is 16 residues. Germline values: CDR1 SGDLS, CDR2 YYNGEE. Researchers used genomic DNA as the template to profile TCR beta VDJ and CDR3. TCRdb reprocessed the reads with MiXCR, giving one entry per CDR3 protein. The data contain 250,000 to 350,000 distinct CDR3 sequences, roughly 50% of them singletons. The rearrangement links TRBV9 to TRBJ1-4, with D tentatively TRBD1 (6 bases). The TCR sequence derives from a human donor with severe aplastic anemia or a healthy control (not recorded which). The material sequenced was sorted CD4+, CD8+, or CD8+CD57+ T cells (not recorded which) from PBMCs. CDR3 sequence: CASSVGTGTTNEKLFF. The CDR3 bases are TGTGCCAGCAGCGTTGGAACAGGGACAACTAATGAAAAACTGTTTTTT.